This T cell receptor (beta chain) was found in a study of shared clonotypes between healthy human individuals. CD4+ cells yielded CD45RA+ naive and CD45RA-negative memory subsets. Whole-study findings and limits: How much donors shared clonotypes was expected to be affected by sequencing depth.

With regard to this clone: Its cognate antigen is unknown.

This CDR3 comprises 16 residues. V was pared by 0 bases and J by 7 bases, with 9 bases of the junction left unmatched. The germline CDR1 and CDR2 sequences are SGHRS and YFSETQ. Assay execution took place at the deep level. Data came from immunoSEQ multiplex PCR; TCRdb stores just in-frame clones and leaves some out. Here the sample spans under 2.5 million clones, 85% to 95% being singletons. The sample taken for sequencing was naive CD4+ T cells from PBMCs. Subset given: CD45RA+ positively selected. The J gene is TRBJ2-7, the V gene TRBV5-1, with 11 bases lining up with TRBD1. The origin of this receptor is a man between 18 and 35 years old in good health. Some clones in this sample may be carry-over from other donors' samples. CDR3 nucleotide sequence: TGCGCCAGCAGCTTGGGCTATCGGGACAGGGGGGCGGAGCAGTACTTC. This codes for CASSLGYRDRGAEQYF.